What follows are 19 T cell receptor beta chains derived from one specimen sequenced in a study of Graves' ophthalmopathy and Graves' hyperthyroidism. RNA transcripts were the template, and TCR beta CDR3 regions were amplified from them. The library came from an HTBI-primed first-round RT-PCR and a second-round multiplex PCR. MiXCR, applied by TCRdb to the multiplex PCR reads, yields one record per CDR3 protein. Found here are around 1,200,000 distinct CDR3 sequences, roughly two fifths of them singletons; the top ten hold 8.5% to 14%. The sample consisted of peripheral blood or thyroid tissue (not recorded which). These receptors were taken from an adult man with Graves' hyperthyroidism.

The J gene is TRBJ2-7, the V gene TRBV7-9, with D uncertain. The germline V gene encodes CDR1 SEHNR and CDR2 FQNEAQ (reference sequence). The CDR3 is 13 residues long. Trimming removed 8 bases at V and 2 bases at J, with 13 bases between. CDR3 region: CASCRVSPYEQYF. The CDR3 coding sequence is TGTGCCAGCTGCCGGGTTAGCCCCTACGAGCAGTACTTC. Combining the CDR3 with reference TRBV7-9 and TRBJ2-7 gives the whole variable domain DTGVSQNPRHKITKRGQNVTFRCDPISEHNRLYWYRQTLGQGPEFLTYFQNEAQLEKSRLLSDRFSAERPKGSFSTLEIQRTEQGDSAMYLCASCRVSPYEQYFGPGTRLTVT.

At least ten counts were recorded for this clonotype. The V gene is TRBV3-1, the J gene TRBJ2-7; D tentatively reads TRBD1 or TRBD2 (5 bases each). The V and J ends lost 6 bases and 6 bases respectively, with 12 bases between them. This CDR3 spans 12 amino acids. Per the germline V gene, CDR1 is LGHDT and CDR2 is YNNKEL (reference sequence). CDR3 sequence reads: CASSRDLVEQYF. In DNA form, the CDR3 reads TGTGCCAGCAGTCGGGACCTGGTCGAGCAGTACTTC.

This clonotype was seen repeatedly, ten times or more. V and J are TRBV11-2 and TRBJ1-1; D possibly corresponds to TRBD1 (6 bases). The V and J ends lost 1 base and 1 base respectively, with 19 bases between them. CDR1 is SGHAT, CDR2 FQNNGV, per germline. The CDR3 loop spans 18 amino acids. CDR3: CASSLGPGTPGWNTEAFF. CDR3 sequence (DNA): TGTGCCAGCAGCTTAGGACCCGGGACACCTGGGTGGAACACTGAAGCTTTCTTT. The whole variable domain, remainder taken from reference TRBV11-2 and TRBJ1-1, is EAGVAQSPRYKIIEKRQSVAFWCNPISGHATLYWYQQILGQGPKLLIQFQNNGVVDDSQLPKDRFSAERLKGVDSTLKIQPAKLEDSAVYLCASSLGPGTPGWNTEAFFGQGTRLTVV.

The chain carries TRBV29-1 and TRBJ1-1; D gene unclear. The CDR3 is 11 amino acids. With 4 bases removed from V and 4 bases from J, the gap between germline ends came to 7 bases. The germline CDR1 and CDR2 sequences are SQVTM and ANQGSEA. The CDR3 DNA reads as TGCAGCGTTGGGGCTAGCACTGAAGCTTTCTTT. It is translated as CSVGASTEAFF.

The J gene is TRBJ1-4, the V gene TRBV6-1; D remains ambiguous. Trimming cost V 4 bases and J 4 bases, with 13 bases left between them. Germline CDR1 and CDR2: MNHNS and SASEGT. This CDR3 is built from 15 residues. CDR3 coding DNA: TGTGCCAGCAGTGTTGACCCTGGGGTTAATGAAAAACTGTTTTTT. Amino acids: CASSVDPGVNEKLFF.

The chain links TRBV5-4 to TRBJ1-1; the D gene is possibly TRBD1 (5 bases). The germline V gene has CDR1 SGHNT and CDR2 YYREEE (reference sequence). Between the trimmed V and J ends, which lost 4 bases and 6 bases, there was a span of 16 bases. This CDR3 contains 14 residues. CDR3 nucleotides: TGTGCCAGCAGCCGGACGGGGGAGAGGTCTGAAGCTTTCTTT. This encodes CASSRTGERSEAFF.

This clonotype was seen only a few times. The V call is TRBV6-5, the J call TRBJ2-5, with D perhaps assigned TRBD1 or TRBD2 (5 bases each). V was pared by 8 bases and J by 5 bases, with 12 bases between. The length of the CDR3 is 12 residues. Germline values: CDR1 MNHEY, CDR2 SVGAGI. The CDR3 sequence: CASEGRGETQYF. CDR3 DNA: TGTGCCAGCGAGGGGCGAGGGGAGACCCAGTACTTC.

This clonotype was counted a single time. The chain joins TRBV6-6 to TRBJ1-1, with D tentatively TRBD1 (6 bases). Germline V gene lookup returns CDR1 MNHNY and CDR2 SVGAGI (reference sequence). This CDR3 has 15 amino acids. V shed 10 bases and J shed 0 bases, with 18 bases lying between them. The CDR3 DNA is TGTGCCATCAAGAACGGACAGCAAATGAACACTGAAGCTTTCTTT. Amino acid sequence: CAIKNGQQMNTEAFF.

Points on this clonotype: Likely a read error: the CDR3 ends without its conserved phenylalanine or tryptophan. The chain recombines TRBV7-2 with TRBJ1-1, with unresolved D. The CDR3 loop spans 13 amino acids. The V and J ends lost 3 bases and 4 bases respectively, with 9 bases between them. The germline V gene encodes CDR1 SGHTA and CDR2 FQGNSA. The CDR3 protein is CASSFWGSTEAFS. The CDR3 bases are TGTGCCAGCAGCTTCTGGGGTTCCACTGAAGCTTTCTCT.

The genes are TRBV6-2 or TRBV6-3 and TRBJ1-1, with a possible D match to TRBD1 (6 bases). CDR1 MNHEY and CDR2 SVGEGT come from the germline V gene. CDR3 length: 17 residues. V was trimmed by 8 bases and J by 2 bases, leaving 24 bases between them. This CDR3 is CASRRYRVRSHNTEAFF. The CDR3, as DNA: TGTGCCAGCCGAAGATACAGGGTGCGGAGCCATAACACTGAAGCTTTCTTT.

The chain is built from TRBV25-1 and TRBJ1-5; possible D gene TRBD1, 6 bases. The V gene's germline CDR1 is MGHDK and CDR2 SYGVNS. CDR3 length: 16 amino acids. V lost 4 bases, J lost 0 bases, and 13 bases lay in between. This chain's CDR3 is CASSGTGTNSNQPQHF. CDR3 coding DNA: TGTGCCAGCAGTGGAACCGGGACAAATAGCAATCAGCCCCAGCATTTT.

Points on this clonotype: A junction boundary mismatches the germline segment, possibly from a read error. The chain has TRBV19 and TRBJ2-6; the match to TRBD1 covers 9 bases. The CDR3 consists of 12 residues. Germline CDR1 is LNHDA and CDR2 is SQIVND (reference sequence). The CDR3 reads CASTTGGFTEAF. CDR3 nucleotides: TGTGCCAGTACCACAGGGGGCTTTACTGAAGCTTTC.

V is TRBV6-5 and J is TRBJ2-5, with no clear D. Germline CDR1 reads MNHEY; CDR2 reads SVGAGI. The CDR3 is made up of 14 amino acids. With 4 bases removed from V and 0 bases from J, the gap between germline ends came to 9 bases. CDR3 amino acids: CASSFRTYQETQYF. The CDR3 nucleotides read TGTGCCAGCAGTTTCCGAACGTACCAAGAGACCCAGTACTTC.

The chain is built from TRBV24-1 and TRBJ2-5; D call uncertain. Germline CDR1 is KGHDR and CDR2 is SFDVKD. This CDR3 contains 13 residues. V lost 3 bases and J 5 bases, leaving 9 bases between the germline ends. The CDR3 DNA follows: TGTGCCACCAGTGATCGGGCGAGGGAGACCCAGTACTTC. Residues: CATSDRARETQYF.

The rearrangement uses TRBV19 and TRBJ1-1; the D is unclear. V was trimmed by 4 bases and J by 4 bases, leaving 13 bases between them. This CDR3 region has 14 residues. The germline gives CDR1 LNHDA, CDR2 SQIVND (reference sequence). The CDR3, as DNA: TGTGCCAGTAGTACGGGCCGATGGAGCACTGAAGCTTTCTTT. Protein product: CASSTGRWSTEAFF. Variable domain in full (rest from reference TRBV19 and TRBJ1-1): DGGITQSPKYLFRKEGQNVTLSCEQNLNHDAMYWYRQDPGQGLRLIYYSQIVNDFQKGDIAEGYSVSREKKESFPLTVTSAQKNPTAFYLCASSTGRWSTEAFFGQGTRLTVV.

The chain combines TRBV28 with TRBJ2-5; possibly TRBD1 or TRBD2 for D (5 bases each). This CDR3 spans 14 amino acids. CDR1 is MDHEN, CDR2 SYDVKM, per germline. The V gene lost 6 bases and the J gene lost 4 bases, with 15 bases spanning the gap. DNA of the CDR3: TGTGCCAGCAGGGGACCGGCGGATGGAGAGACCCAGTACTTC. This codes for CASRGPADGETQYF. The complete variable domain, with remaining parts taken from reference TRBV28 and TRBJ2-5, reads DVKVTQSSRYLVKRTGEKVFLECVQDMDHENMFWYRQDPGLGLRLIYFSYDVKMKEKGDIPEGYSVSREKKERFSLILESASTNQTSMYLCASRGPADGETQYFGPGTRLLVL.

V and J are TRBV5-6 and TRBJ2-7, with a tentative D call TRBD2 (6 bases). Trimming took 2 bases from V and 4 from J, leaving 13 bases between them. The germline CDR1 and CDR2 sequences are SGHDT and YYEEEE. The CDR3 has 14 amino acids. The CDR3 DNA is TGTGCCAGCAGCTTCCCGGGGGAAGGTTACGAGCAGTACTTC. It yields the protein CASSFPGEGYEQYF.

This chain links TRBV7-9 with TRBJ2-5, with D unclear. With 5 bases removed from V and 1 base from J, the gap between germline ends came to 11 bases. This CDR3 has 14 amino acids. Germline assignment: CDR1 SEHNR and CDR2 FQNEAQ (reference sequence). The CDR3 DNA reads as TGTGCCAGCAGCGTAGAGACCCCCCAAGAGACCCAGTACTTC. It encodes CASSVETPQETQYF.

This clonotype was detected ten times or more. The rearrangement uses TRBV27 and TRBJ2-7, with TRBD1 matching 7 bases. Germline CDR1 MNHEY, CDR2 SMNVEV (reference sequence). Losses at the gene ends were 6 bases for V and 4 bases for J; bases not matched to a gene: 9. The CDR3 has 14 amino acids. The CDR3 reads CASSPRAGGYEQYF. The CDR3, as DNA: TGTGCCAGCAGCCCTAGGGCAGGGGGATACGAGCAGTACTTC.